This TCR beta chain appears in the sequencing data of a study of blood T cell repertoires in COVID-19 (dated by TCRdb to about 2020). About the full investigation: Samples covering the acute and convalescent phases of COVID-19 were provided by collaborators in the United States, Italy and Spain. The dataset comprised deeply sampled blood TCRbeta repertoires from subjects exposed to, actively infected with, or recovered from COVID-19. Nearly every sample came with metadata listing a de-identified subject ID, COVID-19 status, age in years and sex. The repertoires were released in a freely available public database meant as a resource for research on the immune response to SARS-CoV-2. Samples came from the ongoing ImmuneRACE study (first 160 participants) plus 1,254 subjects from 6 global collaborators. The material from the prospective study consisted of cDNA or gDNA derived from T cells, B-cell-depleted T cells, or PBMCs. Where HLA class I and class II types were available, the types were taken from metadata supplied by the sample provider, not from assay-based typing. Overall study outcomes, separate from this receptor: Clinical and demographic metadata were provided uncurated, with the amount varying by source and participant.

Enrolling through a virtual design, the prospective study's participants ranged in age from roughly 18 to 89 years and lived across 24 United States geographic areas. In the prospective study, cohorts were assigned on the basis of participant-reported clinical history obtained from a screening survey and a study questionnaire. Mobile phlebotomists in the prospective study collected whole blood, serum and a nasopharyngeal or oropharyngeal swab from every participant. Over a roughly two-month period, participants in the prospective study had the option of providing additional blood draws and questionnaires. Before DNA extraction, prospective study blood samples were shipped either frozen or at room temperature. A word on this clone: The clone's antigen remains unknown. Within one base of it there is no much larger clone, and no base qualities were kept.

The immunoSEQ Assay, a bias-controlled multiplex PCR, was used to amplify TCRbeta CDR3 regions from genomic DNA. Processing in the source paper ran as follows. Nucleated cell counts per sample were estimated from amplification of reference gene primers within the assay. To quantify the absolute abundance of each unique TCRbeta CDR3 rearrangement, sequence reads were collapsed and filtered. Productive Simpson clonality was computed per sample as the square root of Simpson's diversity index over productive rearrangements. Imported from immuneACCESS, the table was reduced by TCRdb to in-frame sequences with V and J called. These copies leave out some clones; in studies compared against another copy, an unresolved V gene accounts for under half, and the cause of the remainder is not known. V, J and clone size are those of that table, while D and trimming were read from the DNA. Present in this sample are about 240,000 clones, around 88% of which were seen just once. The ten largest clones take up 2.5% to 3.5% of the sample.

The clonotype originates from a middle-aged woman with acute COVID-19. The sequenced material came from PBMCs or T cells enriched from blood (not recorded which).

The sequenced DNA: TGTGCCAGCAGTCGACTAGCGGGAGGGCCAGGGGAGCAGTTCTTC. The translation is CASSRLAGGPGEQFF. The V and J segments used are TRBV6-5 and TRBJ2-1; 14 central bases correspond to TRBD2. The CDR3 measures 15 amino acids from cysteine to phenylalanine. Only the CDR3 DNA is retained, 45 bases long and in frame from the first base. Via the germline V gene, CDR1 is MNHEY and CDR2 SVGAGI. Clipping removes 5 bases from V and 10 bases from J, with 7 as the unmatched junction base count.